This T cell receptor beta chain originates from a study of shared clonotypes between healthy human individuals. Findings and caveats of the study: Rarefaction curves obtained for sorted subsets showed sequencing incomplete despite large depth. Among donors, clonotype sharing was expected to be affected by sequencing depth. Among a few donors, roughly 5.5% of naive CD4 clonotypes were found in common.

The V gene's germline CDR1 is MDHEN and CDR2 SYDVKM. The CDR3 loop spans 14 amino acids. With V trimmed by 7 bases and J by 3 bases, 8 bases remained unmatched. For this clone: No antigen is known for it.

The table came from immunoSEQ multiplex PCR; TCRdb's copy has only in-frame clones and leaves some out. The data show over 1.4 million clones, roughly 97% seen once. The sequence was obtained from a man aged 25 to 40 in good health. V gene TRBV28 combines with J gene TRBJ2-7, with 8 bases aligning to TRBD1. Sequenced input: naive CD4+ T cells sorted from blood. Specified subset: CD45RA+ positively selected. The CDR3 loop is CASTRDRTIYEQYF. DNA for the CDR3: TGTGCCAGCACCCGGGACAGGACTATCTACGAGCAGTACTTC.